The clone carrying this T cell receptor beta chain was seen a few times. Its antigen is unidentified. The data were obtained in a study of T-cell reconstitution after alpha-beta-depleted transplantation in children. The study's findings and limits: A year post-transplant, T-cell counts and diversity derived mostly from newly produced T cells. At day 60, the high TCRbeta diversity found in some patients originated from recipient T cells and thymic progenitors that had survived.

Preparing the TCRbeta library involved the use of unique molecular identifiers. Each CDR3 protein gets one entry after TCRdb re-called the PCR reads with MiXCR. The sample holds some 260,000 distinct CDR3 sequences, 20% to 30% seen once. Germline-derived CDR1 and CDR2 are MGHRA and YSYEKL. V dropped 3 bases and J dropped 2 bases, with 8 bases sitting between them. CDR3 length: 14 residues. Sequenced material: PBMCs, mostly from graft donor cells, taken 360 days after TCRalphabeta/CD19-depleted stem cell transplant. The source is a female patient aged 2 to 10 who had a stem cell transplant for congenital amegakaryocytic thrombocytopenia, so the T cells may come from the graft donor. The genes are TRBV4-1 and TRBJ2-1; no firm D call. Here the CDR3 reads CASSHLAPYNEQFF. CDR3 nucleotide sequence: TGCGCCAGCAGCCATTTGGCCCCCTACAATGAGCAGTTCTTC.